The 21 T cell receptor beta chains presented below share a single source sample, sequenced in a study of blood T cell repertoires in COVID-19. Libraries were prepared by immunoSEQ multiplex PCR; TCRdb keeps only in-frame clonotypes and omits some of them. The sample lists some 140,000 clones; about 86% were seen once. The material sequenced was peripheral blood. These receptors were obtained from a woman between 45 and 65 years old who had recovered from COVID-19.

The table lists this clone with a count of one. The gene calls are TRBV5-1 and TRBJ1-1, with D unclear. Per germline, CDR1 SGHRS and CDR2 YFSETQ. Trimming stripped 2 bases from V and 5 bases from J, with 13 bases between. This CDR3 spans 14 amino acids. In DNA form, the CDR3 reads TGCGCCAGCAGCTTTGGTAGCCGTGGGACTGAAGCTTTCTTT. Translation gives CASSFGSRGTEAFF.

The chain couples TRBV9 to TRBJ1-1; D remains unclear. The CDR3 loop spans 14 amino acids. Trimming took 0 bases from V and 2 from J, leaving 8 bases between them. Germline CDR1 and CDR2: SGDLS and YYNGEE. CDR3 DNA sequence: TGTGCCAGCAGCGTAGCTACGTCCAACACTGAAGCTTTCTTT. Translation: CASSVATSNTEAFF.

This clone has a single count. The rearrangement links TRBV5-5 to TRBJ2-4; 10 nucleotides match TRBD1. The CDR3 has 16 amino acids. Germline CDR1 SGHKS, CDR2 YYEKEE (reference sequence). V shed 4 bases and J 1 base; nucleotides not matched to a gene: 5. DNA of the CDR3: TGTGCCAGCAGCCGCACGGGACAGGGGGCCAAAAACATTCAGTACTTC. It specifies CASSRTGQGAKNIQYF. Supplemented by reference TRBV5-5 and TRBJ2-4, the full variable domain reads DAGVTQSPTHLIKTRGQQVTLRCSPISGHKSVSWYQQVLGQGPQFIFQYYEKEERGRGNFPDRFSARQFPNYSSELNVNALLLGDSALYLCASSRTGQGAKNIQYFGAGTRLSVL.

This clone was found a few times. The chain links TRBV2 to TRBJ2-3, with D maybe TRBD1 (6 bases). Trimming stripped 6 bases from V and 3 bases from J, with 28 bases between. The germline V gene encodes CDR1 SNHLY and CDR2 FYNNEI. The CDR3 consists of 19 residues. The CDR3 region has the DNA TGTGCCAGCAGGGAAAGCGACTACAAAACAGGGAGAAGGACAGATACGCAGTATTTT. Translation: CASRESDYKTGRRTDTQYF.

The gene calls are TRBV6-2 or TRBV6-3 and TRBJ2-7; TRBD2 matches 13 bases. The CDR3 loop spans 18 amino acids. The V gene end was trimmed by 5 bases and the J gene end by 2 bases; junction bases not matched to a gene: 12. From germline, CDR1 is MNHEY and CDR2 SVGEGT. This CDR3 is CASSRGLAGRDGTYEQYF. CDR3 in DNA: TGTGCCAGCAGTCGGGGACTAGCGGGAAGGGATGGCACCTACGAGCAGTACTTC.

The V and J genes are TRBV27 and TRBJ2-3; unclear D gene. CDR3 size: 14 residues. Per the germline V gene, CDR1 is MNHEY and CDR2 is SMNVEV (reference sequence). V lost 7 bases, J lost 1 base, and 12 bases lay in between. CDR3 in DNA: TGTGCCAGCACCTTCGCCGGTGGCACAGATACGCAGTATTTT. It specifies CASTFAGGTDTQYF.

The gene calls are TRBV30 and TRBJ1-6; no reliable D call. Germline V gene data show CDR1 as GTSNPN and CDR2 as SVGIG (reference sequence). The ends were cut back, 6 bases at V and 10 bases at J, with 19 bases in the middle. The CDR3 is 14 amino acids. CDR3 amino acids: CACLGREGYSPLHF. In nucleotides, the CDR3 is TGTGCCTGTCTAGGCCGGGAGGGATACTCACCCCTCCACTTT.

This chain uses TRBV6-5 with TRBJ2-7, with D uncertain. The CDR3 extends over 12 amino acids. Germline CDR1 MNHEY, CDR2 SVGAGI. The V end was cut by 6 bases, the J end by 0 bases, with 6 bases between. The CDR3 region has the DNA TGTGCCAGCAGCCCGAGCTCCTACGAGCAGTACTTC. It encodes CASSPSSYEQYF.

This clone was seen only a few times. The CDR3: CASSPSGSKTQYF. In DNA, the CDR3 is TGTGCCAGCAGTCCTAGCGGGAGCAAGACCCAGTACTTC. V and J are TRBV12-3 or TRBV12-4 and TRBJ2-5; 10 nucleotides agree with TRBD2. CDR3 size: 13 residues. The V gene end was trimmed by 5 bases and the J gene end by 6 bases; junction bases not matched to a gene: 3.

DNA of the CDR3: TGTGCCAGCAGCTTGGCGGCAGGGGGCGCGGGAGAGACCCAGTACTTC. This sequence encodes CASSLAAGGAGETQYF. The chain employs TRBV5-5 and TRBJ2-5, with 8 bases matching TRBD1. The CDR3 spans 16 residues. V dropped 0 bases and J dropped 4; count of bases not matched to a gene: 8. CDR1 and CDR2 from the germline V gene are SGHKS and YYEKEE (reference sequence).

The V and J genes are TRBV5-1 and TRBJ2-7; 10 positions agree with TRBD1. Germline CDR1 SGHRS, CDR2 YFSETQ. J gave up 2 bases and V 4 bases, and 6 bases lay outside the gene matches. The CDR3 runs to 15 residues. The CDR3 bases are TGCGCCAGCAGCCTGGGGACAGGGGCCGCCTACGAGCAGTACTTC. Its translation is CASSLGTGAAYEQYF.

The chain carries TRBV5-1 and TRBJ2-7, with TRBD2 matching 10 bases. After removal of 2 bases from V and 3 bases from J, the junction contained 2 bases not matched to a gene. The CDR3 totals 14 residues. CDR1 is SGHRS, CDR2 YFSETQ, per germline. For the CDR3, the DNA is TGCGCCAGCAGCTTTACTAGCGGGAACTACGAGCAGTACTTC. Residues: CASSFTSGNYEQYF.

The chain combines TRBV11-3 with TRBJ1-4; D gene uncertain. The CDR3 has 14 amino acids. CDR1 is SGHNT and CDR2 is YENEEA in the germline V gene. Trimming removed 1 base at V and 10 bases at J, with 13 bases between. The CDR3 nucleotides are TGTGCCAGCAGCTTAGGAGAGGCGGGTCGAAAACTGTTTTTT. Translating gives CASSLGEAGRKLFF.

The chain combines TRBV14 with TRBJ2-5; D unresolved. The CDR3 extends over 14 amino acids. V shed 0 bases and J shed 1 base, with 6 bases lying between them. The germline V gene encodes CDR1 SGHDN and CDR2 FVKESK. CDR3 DNA: TGTGCCAGCAGCCAAGATCCGGGCCAAGAGACCCAGTACTTC. Protein sequence: CASSQDPGQETQYF.

Here the CDR3 reads CASSPPRQQAYNEQFF. CDR3 in DNA: TGTGCCAGCTCACCACCCCGACAACAGGCCTACAATGAGCAGTTCTTC. The chain has TRBV18 and TRBJ2-1, with a weak D call TRBD1 (5 bases). V lost 0 bases and J 2 bases, leaving 11 bases between the germline ends. CDR3 length: 16 residues. Germline loops: CDR1 KGHSH, CDR2 LQKENI.

This sequence joins TRBV5-1 and TRBJ1-5; 9 bases are shared with TRBD1. This CDR3 comprises 14 residues. Germline assignment: CDR1 SGHRS and CDR2 YFSETQ. V trimming: 3 bases; J trimming: 6 bases; junction bases outside the gene matches: 4. The CDR3 DNA reads as TGCGCCAGCAGCTACGGGACAGGGACTCAGCCCCAGCATTTT. It codes for CASSYGTGTQPQHF.

This clone has only one observation. The V and J genes are TRBV7-8 and TRBJ2-2, with TRBD1 as a possible D gene (7 bases). V was trimmed by 0 bases and J by 5 bases, leaving 10 bases between them. This CDR3 spans 15 amino acids. In germline, CDR1 is SGHVS, CDR2 FQNEAQ. CDR3 DNA sequence: TGTGCCAGCAGCTTAGCACAGGGGAGGACCGGGGAGCTGTTTTTT. Protein: CASSLAQGRTGELFF.

V and J are TRBV5-1 and TRBJ1-5, with 7 nucleotides matching TRBD1. CDR1 is SGHRS and CDR2 is YFSETQ in the germline V gene. Trimming at V came to 4 bases and at J to 7 bases, leaving 11 bases not matched to a gene. CDR3 size: 15 residues. CDR3 in amino acids: CASSPMGSGGQPQHF. The CDR3 region has the DNA TGCGCCAGCAGCCCCATGGGGTCAGGGGGACAGCCCCAGCATTTT.

The chain links TRBV19 to TRBJ2-6; D not resolved. The CDR3 is 15 residues long. CDR1 is LNHDA, CDR2 SQIVND, per germline (reference sequence). With 11 bases removed from V and 2 bases from J, the gap between germline ends came to 16 bases. CDR3 loop: CAVRRVDAGANVLTF. DNA of the CDR3: TGTGCCGTACGCCGGGTAGATGCTGGGGCCAACGTCCTGACTTTC.

In DNA, the CDR3 is TGTGCCAGCAGCCCCGGGACTAGCGGCACAGATACGCAGTATTTT. It is translated as CASSPGTSGTDTQYF. The rearrangement joins TRBV7-6 to TRBJ2-3; 10 nucleotides line up with TRBD2. Germline V gene sequence: CDR1 SGHVS, CDR2 FNYEAQ. The ends lost 5 bases at V and 1 base at J; junction bases unmatched: 3. The CDR3 length is 15 residues.

The chain carries TRBV2 and TRBJ2-3; D gene uncertain. Germline V gives CDR1 SNHLY, CDR2 FYNNEI. The CDR3 runs 13 residues. Deletions cut 4 bases from V and 6 bases from J, with 11 bases between. CDR3 loop: CASSVYSLDTQYF. The CDR3 region has the DNA TGTGCCAGCAGTGTATATAGTCTGGATACGCAGTATTTT.